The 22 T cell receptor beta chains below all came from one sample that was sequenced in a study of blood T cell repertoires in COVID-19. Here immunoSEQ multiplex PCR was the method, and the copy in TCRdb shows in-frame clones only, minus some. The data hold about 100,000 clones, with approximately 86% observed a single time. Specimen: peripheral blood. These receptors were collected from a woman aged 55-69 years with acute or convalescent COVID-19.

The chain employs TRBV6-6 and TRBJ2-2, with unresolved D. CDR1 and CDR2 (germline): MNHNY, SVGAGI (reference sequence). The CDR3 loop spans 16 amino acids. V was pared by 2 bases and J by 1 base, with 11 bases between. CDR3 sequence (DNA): TGTGCCAGCAGTTACACACAGCCCGAGAACACCGGGGAGCTGTTTTTT. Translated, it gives CASSYTQPENTGELFF.

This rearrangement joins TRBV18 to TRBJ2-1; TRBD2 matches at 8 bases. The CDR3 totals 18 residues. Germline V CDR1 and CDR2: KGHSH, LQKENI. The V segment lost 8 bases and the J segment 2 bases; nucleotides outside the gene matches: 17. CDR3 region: CASEPSDRSGRPYNEQFF. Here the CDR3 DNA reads TGTGCCAGCGAACCCTCGGACCGAAGCGGGAGACCCTACAATGAGCAGTTCTTC.

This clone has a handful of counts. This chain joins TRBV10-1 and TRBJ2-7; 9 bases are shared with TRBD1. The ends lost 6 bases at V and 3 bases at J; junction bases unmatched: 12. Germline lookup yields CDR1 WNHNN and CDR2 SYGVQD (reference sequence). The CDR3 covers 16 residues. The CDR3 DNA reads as TGCGCCAGCAGGAGTGGAAGGGACAGGGCCATCTACGAGCAGTACTTC. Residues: CASRSGRDRAIYEQYF.

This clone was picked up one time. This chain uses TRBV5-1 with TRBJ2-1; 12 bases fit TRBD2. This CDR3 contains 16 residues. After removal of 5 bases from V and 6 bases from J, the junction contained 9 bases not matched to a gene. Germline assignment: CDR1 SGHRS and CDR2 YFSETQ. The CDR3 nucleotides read TGCGCCAGCAGTCGTGGGGCGACTAGCGGGAGCAATGAGCAGTTCTTC. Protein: CASSRGATSGSNEQFF.

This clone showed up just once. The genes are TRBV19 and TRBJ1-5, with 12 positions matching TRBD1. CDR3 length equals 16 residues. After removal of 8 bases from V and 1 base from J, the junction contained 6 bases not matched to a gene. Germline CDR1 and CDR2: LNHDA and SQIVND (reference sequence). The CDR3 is CASAGTGGASNQPQHF. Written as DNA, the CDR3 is TGTGCCAGTGCCGGGACAGGGGGCGCGAGCAATCAGCCCCAGCATTTT.

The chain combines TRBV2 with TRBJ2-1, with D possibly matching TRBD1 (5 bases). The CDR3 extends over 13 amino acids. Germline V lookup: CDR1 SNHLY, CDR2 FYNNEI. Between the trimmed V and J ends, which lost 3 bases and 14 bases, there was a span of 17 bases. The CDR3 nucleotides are TGTGCCAGCAGTGACTTGGGGCCTCTTGGGAAGTTCTTC. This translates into CASSDLGPLGKFF.

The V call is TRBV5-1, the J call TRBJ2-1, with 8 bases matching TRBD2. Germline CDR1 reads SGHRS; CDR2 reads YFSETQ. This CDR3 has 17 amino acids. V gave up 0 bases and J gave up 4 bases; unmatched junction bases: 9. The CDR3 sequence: CASSLGMAGGRYNEQFF. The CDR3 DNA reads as TGCGCCAGCAGCTTGGGGATGGCGGGAGGACGGTACAATGAGCAGTTCTTC.

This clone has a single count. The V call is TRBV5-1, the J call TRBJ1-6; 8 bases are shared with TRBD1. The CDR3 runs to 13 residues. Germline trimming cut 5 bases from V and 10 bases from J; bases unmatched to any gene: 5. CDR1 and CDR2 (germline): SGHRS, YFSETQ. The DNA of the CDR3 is TGCGCCAGCAGACGTGACAGGGGCTCACCCCTCCACTTT. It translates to CASRRDRGSPLHF. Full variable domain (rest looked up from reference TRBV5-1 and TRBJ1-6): KAGVTQTPRYLIKTRGQQVTLSCSPISGHRSVSWYQQTPGQGLQFLFEYFSETQRNKGNFPGRFSGRQFSNSRSEMNVSTLELGDSALYLCASRRDRGSPLHFGNGTRLTVT.

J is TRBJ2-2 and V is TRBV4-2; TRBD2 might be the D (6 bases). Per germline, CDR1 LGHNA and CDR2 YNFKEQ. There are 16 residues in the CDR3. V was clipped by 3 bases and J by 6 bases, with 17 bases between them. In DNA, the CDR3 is TGTGCCAGCAGCCAGACTAGTGTTGGATCTCCCGGGGAGCTGTTTTTT. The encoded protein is CASSQTSVGSPGELFF.

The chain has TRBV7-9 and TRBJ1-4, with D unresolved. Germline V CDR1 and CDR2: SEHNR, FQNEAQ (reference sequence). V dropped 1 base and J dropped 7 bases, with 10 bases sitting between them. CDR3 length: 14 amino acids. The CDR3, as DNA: TGTGCCAGCAGCTTAGGTCACGGGGTTGAAAAACTGTTTTTT. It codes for CASSLGHGVEKLFF. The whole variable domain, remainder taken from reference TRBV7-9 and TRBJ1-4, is DTGVSQNPRHKITKRGQNVTFRCDPISEHNRLYWYRQTLGQGPEFLTYFQNEAQLEKSRLLSDRFSAERPKGSFSTLEIQRTEQGDSAMYLCASSLGHGVEKLFFGSGTQLSVL.

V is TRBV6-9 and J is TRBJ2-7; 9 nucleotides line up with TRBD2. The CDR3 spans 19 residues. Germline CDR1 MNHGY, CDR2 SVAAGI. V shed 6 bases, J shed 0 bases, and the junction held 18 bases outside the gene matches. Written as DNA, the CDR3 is TGTGCCAGCAGAAATACGGGACTAGCATTTTTGAGAACCTCCTACGAGCAGTACGTC. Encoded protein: CASRNTGLAFLRTSYEQYV.

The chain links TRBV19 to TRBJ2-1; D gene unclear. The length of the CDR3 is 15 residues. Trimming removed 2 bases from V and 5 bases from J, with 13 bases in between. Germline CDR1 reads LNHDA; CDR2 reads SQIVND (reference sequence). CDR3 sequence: CASSINGQMDNEQFF. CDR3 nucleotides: TGTGCCAGTAGTATAAATGGTCAGATGGACAATGAGCAGTTCTTC.

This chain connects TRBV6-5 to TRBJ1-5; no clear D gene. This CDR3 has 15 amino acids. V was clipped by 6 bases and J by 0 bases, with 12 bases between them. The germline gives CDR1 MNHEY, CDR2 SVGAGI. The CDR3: CASSGGTDSNQPQHF. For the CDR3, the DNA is TGTGCCAGCAGCGGCGGTACCGATAGCAATCAGCCCCAGCATTTT.

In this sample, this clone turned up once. The CDR3 DNA sequence: TGCAGCGTTGTAGTGGCGGGAGGGTCTTGGGAGCAGTTCTTC. Protein: CSVVVAGGSWEQFF. The chain employs TRBV29-1 and TRBJ2-1; 9 bases match TRBD2. CDR3 length equals 14 residues. J was trimmed by 10 bases and V by 4 bases; bases with no gene match: 11. Germline CDR1 reads SQVTM; CDR2 reads ANQGSEA.

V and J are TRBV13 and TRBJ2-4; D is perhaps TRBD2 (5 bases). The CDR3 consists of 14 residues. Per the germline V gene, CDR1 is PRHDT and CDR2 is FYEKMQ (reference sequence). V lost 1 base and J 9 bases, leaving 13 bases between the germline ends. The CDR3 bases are TGTGCCAGCAGCTTAGACCTAGGCCGGGGCATTCAGTACTTC. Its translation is CASSLDLGRGIQYF. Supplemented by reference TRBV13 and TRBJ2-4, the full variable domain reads AAGVIQSPRHLIKEKRETATLKCYPIPRHDTVYWYQQGPGQDPQFLISFYEKMQSDKGSIPDRFSAQQFSDYHSELNMSSLELGDSALYFCASSLDLGRGIQYFGAGTRLSVL.

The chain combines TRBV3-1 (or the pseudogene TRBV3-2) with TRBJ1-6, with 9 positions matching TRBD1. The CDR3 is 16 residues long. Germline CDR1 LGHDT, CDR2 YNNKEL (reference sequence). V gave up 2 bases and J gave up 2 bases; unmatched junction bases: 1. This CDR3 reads CASSQTGGAYNSPLHF. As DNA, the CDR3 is TGTGCCAGCAGCCAAACAGGGGGCGCCTATAATTCACCCCTCCACTTT.

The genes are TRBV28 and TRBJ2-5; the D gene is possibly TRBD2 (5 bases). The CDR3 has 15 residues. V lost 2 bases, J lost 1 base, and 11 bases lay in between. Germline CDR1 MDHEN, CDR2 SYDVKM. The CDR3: CASSLEAERQETQYF. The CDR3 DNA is TGTGCCAGCAGTTTAGAAGCGGAGCGCCAAGAGACCCAGTACTTC.

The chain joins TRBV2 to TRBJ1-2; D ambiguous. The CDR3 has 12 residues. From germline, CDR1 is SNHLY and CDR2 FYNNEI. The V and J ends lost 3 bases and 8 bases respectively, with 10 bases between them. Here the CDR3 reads CASSEKLQGYTF. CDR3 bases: TGTGCCAGCAGTGAGAAGTTGCAGGGCTACACCTTC.

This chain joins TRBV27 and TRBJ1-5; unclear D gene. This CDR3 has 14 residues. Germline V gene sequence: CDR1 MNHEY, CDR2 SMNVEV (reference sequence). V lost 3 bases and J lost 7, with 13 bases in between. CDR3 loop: CASSLGGPKQPQHF. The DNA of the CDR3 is TGTGCCAGCAGTTTGGGAGGGCCGAAGCAGCCCCAGCATTTT.

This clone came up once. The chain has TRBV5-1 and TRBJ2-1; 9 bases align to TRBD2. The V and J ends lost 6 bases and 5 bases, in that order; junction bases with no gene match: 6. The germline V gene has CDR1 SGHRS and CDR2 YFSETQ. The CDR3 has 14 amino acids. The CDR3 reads CASTYSGSNNEQFF. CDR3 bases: TGCGCCAGCACATATAGCGGGAGCAACAATGAGCAGTTCTTC.

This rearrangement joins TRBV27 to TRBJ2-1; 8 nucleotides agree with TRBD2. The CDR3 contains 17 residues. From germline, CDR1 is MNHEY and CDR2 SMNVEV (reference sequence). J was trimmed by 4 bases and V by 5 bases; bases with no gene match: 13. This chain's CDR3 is CASSIQKTSGRYNEQFF. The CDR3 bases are TGTGCCAGCAGTATACAAAAAACCAGCGGGAGATACAATGAGCAGTTCTTC.

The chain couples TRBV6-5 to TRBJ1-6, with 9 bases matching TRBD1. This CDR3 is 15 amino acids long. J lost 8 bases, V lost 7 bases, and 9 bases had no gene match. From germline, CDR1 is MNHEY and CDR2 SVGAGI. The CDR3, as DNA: TGTGCCAGCACCCCGGGGACAGGGAAGGATTCACCCCTCCACTTT. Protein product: CASTPGTGKDSPLHF.